This T cell receptor beta chain is drawn from a study of blood T cell repertoires in COVID-19. Profiling relied on immunoSEQ multiplex PCR, and the TCRdb table lists in-frame clones only, not all of them. This table holds a few hundred thousand clones, approximately 90% found once. Trimming cost V 5 bases and J 9 bases; bases outside gene matches: 9. CDR1 is MNHEY and CDR2 is SMNVEV in the germline V gene (reference sequence). The CDR3 totals 15 residues. This clone has more than one count but fewer than ten. The sample taken for sequencing was PBMCs or T cells enriched from blood (not recorded which). This TCR came from a woman in her 30s who had recovered from COVID-19. The chain employs TRBV27 and TRBJ1-6; TRBD1 aligns across 8 bases. CDR3 residues: CASSPTGVRISPLHF. The CDR3 nucleotides are TGTGCCAGCAGTCCGACAGGGGTCAGGATTTCACCCCTCCACTTT.